This is a list of T cell receptor beta chains from one sample in a study of T cell responses to AZD1222 COVID-19 vaccine. Generated by immunoSEQ multiplex PCR, the TCRdb table keeps only in-frame clones and is missing some. This table has some 130,000 clones, around nine tenths appearing once. The sample here was peripheral blood, taken on day 0 of AZD1222 vaccination. Receptor source: an adult in good health. CDR3s include the opening cysteine and the closing phenylalanine or tryptophan. Each record gives: V gene, CDR3 length, J gene, CDR3 protein.

>TRBV25-1|11|TRBJ2-4
CAGRIKNIQYF
>TRBV7-9|14|TRBJ2-7
CASSSLAGNYEQYF
>TRBV5-5|14|TRBJ1-5
CASSLATGDQPQHF
>TRBV19|14|TRBJ2-1
CASSERGGENEQFF
>TRBV2|16|TRBJ2-3
CASRFNRLRVSDTQYF
>TRBV4-1|14|TRBJ1-1
CASSLAVLNTEAFF
>TRBV2|18|TRBJ2-2
CASAGRGSGTGNTGELFF
>TRBV18|13|TRBJ2-3
CASSQTRTDTQYF
>TRBV6-5|15|TRBJ2-3
CASLIAGDTTDTQYF
>TRBV20-1|18|TRBJ1-5
CSASSGSGLAVIAQPQHF
>TRBV3-1/TRBV3-2|12|TRBJ2-1
CASSQRYNEQFF
>TRBV29-1|12|TRBJ1-1
CSVGSLNTEAFF
>TRBV7-2|15|TRBJ1-3
CASSPYRGSGNTIYF
>TRBV3-1/TRBV3-2|15|TRBJ1-5
CASSPNRRGNQPQHF
>TRBV19|12|TRBJ1-1
CASSWVNTEAFF
>TRBV9|16|TRBJ2-4
CASSGQASGEKNIQYF
>TRBV6-2/TRBV6-3|17|TRBJ1-2
CASSEFRADREFYGYTF
>TRBV20-1|11|TRBJ1-1
CSVWGNTEAFF